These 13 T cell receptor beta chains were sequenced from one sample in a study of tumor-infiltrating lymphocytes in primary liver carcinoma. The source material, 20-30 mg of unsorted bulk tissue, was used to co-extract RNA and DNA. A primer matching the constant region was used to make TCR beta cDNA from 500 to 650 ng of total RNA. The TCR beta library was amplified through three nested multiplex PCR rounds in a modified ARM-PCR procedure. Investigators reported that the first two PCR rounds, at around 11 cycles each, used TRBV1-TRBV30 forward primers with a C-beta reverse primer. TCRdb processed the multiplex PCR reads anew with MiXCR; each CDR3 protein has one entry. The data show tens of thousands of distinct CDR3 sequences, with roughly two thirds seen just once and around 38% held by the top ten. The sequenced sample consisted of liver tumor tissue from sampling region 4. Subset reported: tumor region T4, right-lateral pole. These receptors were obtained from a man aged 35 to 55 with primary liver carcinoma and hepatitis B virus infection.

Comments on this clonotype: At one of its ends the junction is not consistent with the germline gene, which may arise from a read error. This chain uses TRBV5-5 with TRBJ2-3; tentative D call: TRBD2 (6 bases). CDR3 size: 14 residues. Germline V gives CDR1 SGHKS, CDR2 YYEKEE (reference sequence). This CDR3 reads CASSLGTDTDTQYF. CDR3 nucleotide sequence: TGTGCCAGTAGCTTGGGGACTGACACAGATACGCAGTATTTT. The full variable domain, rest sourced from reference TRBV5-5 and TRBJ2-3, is DAGVTQSPTHLIKTRGQQVTLRCSPISGHKSVSWYQQVLGQGPQFIFQYYEKEERGRGNFPDRFSARQFPNYSSELNVNALLLGDSALYLCASSLGTDTDTQYFGPGTRLTVL.

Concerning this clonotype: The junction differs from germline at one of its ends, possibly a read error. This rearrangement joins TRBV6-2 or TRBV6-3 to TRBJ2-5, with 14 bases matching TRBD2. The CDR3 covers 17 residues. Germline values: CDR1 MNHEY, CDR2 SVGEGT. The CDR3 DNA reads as TGTGCCAGCAGCGAAAGGACTAGCGGGAGGACCGAAATAACCCATTACTTC. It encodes CASSERTSGRTEITHYF.

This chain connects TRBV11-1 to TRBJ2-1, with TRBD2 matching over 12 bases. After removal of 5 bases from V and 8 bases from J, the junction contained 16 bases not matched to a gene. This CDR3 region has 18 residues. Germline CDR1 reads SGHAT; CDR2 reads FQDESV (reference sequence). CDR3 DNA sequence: TGTGCCAGCAGCCTACCTTCGGGACTAGCGGGTACGAGCCATGAGCAGTTCTTC. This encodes CASSLPSGLAGTSHEQFF.

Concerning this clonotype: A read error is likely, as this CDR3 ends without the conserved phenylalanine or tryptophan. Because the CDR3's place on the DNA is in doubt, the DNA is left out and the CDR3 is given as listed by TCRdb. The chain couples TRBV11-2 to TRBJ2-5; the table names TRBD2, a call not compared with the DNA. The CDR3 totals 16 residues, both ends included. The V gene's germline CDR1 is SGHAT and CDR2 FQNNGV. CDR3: CASSQAPGGGRETQCS.

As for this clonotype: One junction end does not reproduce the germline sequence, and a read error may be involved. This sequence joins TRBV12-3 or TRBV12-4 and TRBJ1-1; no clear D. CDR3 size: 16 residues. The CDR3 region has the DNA TGTGCCGGCAGTTTAGCGGTGGGAGGGTCGTGGACTGAAGTTTTCTTT. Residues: CAGSLAVGGSWTEVFF.

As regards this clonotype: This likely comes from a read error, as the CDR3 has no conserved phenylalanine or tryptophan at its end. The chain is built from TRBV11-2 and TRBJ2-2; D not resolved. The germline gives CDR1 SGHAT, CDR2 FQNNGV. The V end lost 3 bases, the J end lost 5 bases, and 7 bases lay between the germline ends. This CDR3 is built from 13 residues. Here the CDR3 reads CASSLTDTGELFI. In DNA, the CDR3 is TGTGCCAGCAGCTTGACTGATACCGGGGAGCTGTTTATT.

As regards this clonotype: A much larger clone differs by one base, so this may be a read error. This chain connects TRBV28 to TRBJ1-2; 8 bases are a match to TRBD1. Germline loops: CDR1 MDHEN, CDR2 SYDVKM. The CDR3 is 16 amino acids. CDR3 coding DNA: TGTGCCAGCAGCCTTCCGGGACAGGTATCGATCTATGACTACACCTTC. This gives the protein CASSLPGQVSIYDYTF.

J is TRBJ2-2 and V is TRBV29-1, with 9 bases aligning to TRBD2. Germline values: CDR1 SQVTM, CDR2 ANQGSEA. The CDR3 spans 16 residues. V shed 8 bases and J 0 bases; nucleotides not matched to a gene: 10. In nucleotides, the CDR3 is TGCAGCATTGCGGGACTAGCTGCAACGAACACCGGGGAGCTGTTTTTT. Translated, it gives CSIAGLAATNTGELFF.

This CDR3 is CASTYRSYDRGSPNEQFF. For the CDR3, the DNA is TGTGCCAGCACTTATCGTTCCTACGACAGGGGATCACCCAATGAGCAGTTCTTC. The chain joins TRBV6-2 or TRBV6-3 to TRBJ2-1, with 8 bases that match TRBD1. Losses at the gene ends were 7 bases for V and 6 bases for J; bases not matched to a gene: 20. Germline V gene sequence: CDR1 MNHEY, CDR2 SVGEGT. The CDR3 loop spans 18 amino acids.

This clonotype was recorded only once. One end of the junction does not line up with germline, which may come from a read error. Written as DNA, the CDR3 is TGTGCCAGCAGTCGTACAACGACAAGGGGCATTAAGCAGTATTTC. Translated, it gives CASSRTTTRGIKQYF. The chain couples TRBV6-1 to TRBJ2-7, with a weak D call TRBD1 (5 bases). Germline V gene sequence: CDR1 MNHNS, CDR2 SASEGT. The CDR3 has 15 amino acids.

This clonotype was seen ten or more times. This CDR3 reads CASSPGGGTNEKLFF. CDR3 DNA sequence: TGTGCCAGCAGCCCAGGCGGCGGAACTAATGAAAAACTGTTTTTT. V and J are TRBV5-4 and TRBJ1-4; unclear D gene. Germline V CDR1 and CDR2: SGHNT, YYREEE (reference sequence). The CDR3 totals 15 residues. V was shortened by 4 bases and J by 1 base, with 11 bases between the two germline ends.

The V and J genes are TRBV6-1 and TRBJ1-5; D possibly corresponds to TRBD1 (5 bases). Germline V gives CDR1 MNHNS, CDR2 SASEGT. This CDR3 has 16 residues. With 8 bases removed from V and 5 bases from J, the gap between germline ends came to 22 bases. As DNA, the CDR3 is TGTGCCAGCGGTAGGTTCGGGTTGGGGGACGATCAGCCCCAGCATTTT. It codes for CASGRFGLGDDQPQHF.

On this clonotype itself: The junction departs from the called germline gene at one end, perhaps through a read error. CDR3 in DNA: TGCAGTGCTAGAGGGCGAGGGAGCGGCAATCAGTCCCAGCATTTT. It is translated as CSARGRGSGNQSQHF. This chain uses TRBV20-1 with TRBJ1-5; no definite D call. The CDR3 spans 15 residues. Per the germline V gene, CDR1 is DFQATT and CDR2 is SNEGSKA (reference sequence).